This TCR beta chain was retrieved from a study of T cell changes during pregnancy in multiple sclerosis. TCRdb keeps only in-frame clones here, not all; method: immunoSEQ multiplex PCR. The table lists some 40,000 clones, 93% of them singletons. Trimming removed 0 bases at V and 0 bases at J, with 6 bases between. CDR1 and CDR2 (germline): SGHKS, YYEKEE (reference sequence). This CDR3 spans 15 amino acids. The TCR originated in a female donor with multiple sclerosis, enrolled in a pregnancy study. The rearrangement uses TRBV5-5 and TRBJ1-4; D unresolved. The sequencing used CD4+ T cells from peripheral blood mononuclear cells, collected in the first trimester of pregnancy. CDR3 region: CASSLEGATNEKLFF. In nucleotides, the CDR3 is TGTGCCAGCAGCTTGGAGGGAGCAACTAATGAAAAACTGTTTTTT.